This T cell receptor (beta chain) is from a study of blood T cell repertoires in COVID-19. This clone was picked up one time. Measured with immunoSEQ multiplex PCR; TCRdb has only the in-frame clones, and not every one. The sample records 100,000 to 130,000 clones, over 75% being singletons. Trimming stripped 5 bases from V and 8 bases from J, with 12 bases between. The V gene's germline CDR1 is SEHNR and CDR2 FQNEAQ (reference sequence). The CDR3 is 13 residues long. The sequencing sample was made of peripheral blood. The source is a woman in her 70s with acute or convalescent COVID-19. This sequence joins TRBV7-9 and TRBJ1-4; the D is unclear. The CDR3 region has the DNA TGTGCCAGCAGCGGCCCGACTTCGGAAAAACTGTTTTTT. Its protein is CASSGPTSEKLFF.